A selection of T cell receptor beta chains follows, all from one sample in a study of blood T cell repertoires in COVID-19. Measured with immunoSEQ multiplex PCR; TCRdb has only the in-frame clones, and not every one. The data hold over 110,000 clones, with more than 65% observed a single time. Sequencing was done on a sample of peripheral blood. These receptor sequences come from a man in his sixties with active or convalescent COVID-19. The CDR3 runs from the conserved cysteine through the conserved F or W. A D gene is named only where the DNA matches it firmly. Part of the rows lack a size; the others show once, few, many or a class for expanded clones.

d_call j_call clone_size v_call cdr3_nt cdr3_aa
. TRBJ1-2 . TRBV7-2 TGTGCCAGCAGCTTAAGAGATGGCTACACCTTC CASSLRDGYTF
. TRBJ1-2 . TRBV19 TGTGCCAGTAGTGAATGGACAGCTACCCACTATGGCTACACCTTC CASSEWTATHYGYTF
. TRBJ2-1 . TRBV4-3 TGCGCCAGCAGCCCGGGTACGTTGGATGAGCAGTTCTTC CASSPGTLDEQFF
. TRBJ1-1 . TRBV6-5 TGTGCCAGCTTGCGGGGGTCGGGCACTGAAGCTTTCTTT CASLRGSGTEAFF
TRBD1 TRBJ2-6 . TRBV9 TGTGCCAGCAGCTTCTCGGGACAGGGGGCGTCGGCTGGGGCCAACGTCCTGACTTTC CASSFSGQGASAGANVLTF
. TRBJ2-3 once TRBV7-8 TGTGCCAGCAGCTTAGTTTTTGGAGGGCGGGATACGCAGTATTTT CASSLVFGGRDTQYF
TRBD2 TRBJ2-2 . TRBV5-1 TGCGCCAGCAGCTCCTTACGCCGACTAGCGGGAGAAGCCGGGGAGCTGTTTTTT CASSSLRRLAGEAGELFF
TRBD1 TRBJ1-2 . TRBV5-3 TGTGCCAGAAGCTTGGTTGCCCCGGGACAGGGGGCGCGGAGCTATGGCTACACCTTC CARSLVAPGQGARSYGYTF
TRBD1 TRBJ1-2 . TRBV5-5 TGTGCCAGCAGCTCCCAGGTCCCGGGACAGGATGCCTATGGCTACACCTTC CASSSQVPGQDAYGYTF
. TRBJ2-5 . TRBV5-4 TGTGCCAGCAGCTTGTACAGGGACACCCTCCAAGAGACCCAGTACTTC CASSLYRDTLQETQYF
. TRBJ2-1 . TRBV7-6 TGTGCCAGCAGCTTTGGGGGGAAGAGCAATGAGCAGTTCTTC CASSFGGKSNEQFF
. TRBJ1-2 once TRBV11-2 TGTGCCAGCAGCTTATCACAGGGAGTCAATGGCTACACCTTC CASSLSQGVNGYTF
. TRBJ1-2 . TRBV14 TGTGCCAGCAGCCAACCCCAGGGATTAGGACATCAAATTTCCTATGGCTACACCTTC CASSQPQGLGHQISYGYTF
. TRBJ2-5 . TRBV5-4 TGTGCCAGCAGGGGCTCTTACAGCAACCAAGAGACCCAGTACTTC CASRGSYSNQETQYF
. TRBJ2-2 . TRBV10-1 TGCGCCAGCAGTGTTGGGGGGGCAGGAACGAACACCGGGGAGCTGTTTTTT CASSVGGAGTNTGELFF
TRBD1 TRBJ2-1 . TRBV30 TGTGCCTGGGGATCGCAGGGACAGGGAGTATATGAGCAGTTCTTC CAWGSQGQGVYEQFF
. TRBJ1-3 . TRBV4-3 TGCGCCAGCAGCCAAGATATGGGGGCGGCGGGAAACACCATATATTTT CASSQDMGAAGNTIYF
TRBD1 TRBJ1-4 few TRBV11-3 TGTGCCAGCAGCTTACTGGGACAGGGGAATGAAAAACTGTTTTTT CASSLLGQGNEKLFF
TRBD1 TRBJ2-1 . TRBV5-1 TGCGCCAGCAGCACGGGACAGGGGGCAAGGGGTGAGCAGTTCTTC CASSTGQGARGEQFF
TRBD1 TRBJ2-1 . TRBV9 TGTGCCAGCAGCGCCGGGACAGGGGCCTACAATGAGCAGTTCTTC CASSAGTGAYNEQFF
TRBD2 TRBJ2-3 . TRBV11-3 TGTGCCAGCAGACCTAAAGCGGGAGCCCCAGATACGCAGTATTTT CASRPKAGAPDTQYF
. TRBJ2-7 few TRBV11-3 TGTGCCAGCAGCTTAACCACAGGTCGGGACGAGCAGTACTTC CASSLTTGRDEQYF
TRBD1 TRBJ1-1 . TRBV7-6 TGTGCCAGCAGCGACAGGGGGATCCCGAACACTGAAGCTTTCTTT CASSDRGIPNTEAFF
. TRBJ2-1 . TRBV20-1 TGCAGTGCTAAGGACTATTATGAGCAGTTCTTC CSAKDYYEQFF
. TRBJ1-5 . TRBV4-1 TGCGCCAGCAGCCAAGATCCTCCCGGTCATACGAATCAGCCCCAGCATTTT CASSQDPPGHTNQPQHF
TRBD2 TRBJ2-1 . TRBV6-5 TGTGCCAGCAGCTTCACTAGCGGGCCGGGCAATGAGCAGTTCTTC CASSFTSGPGNEQFF
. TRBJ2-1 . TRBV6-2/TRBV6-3 TGTGCCAGCAGTTACTCGGACTTGGTTAAAACCCCATTCTTC CASSYSDLVKTPFF
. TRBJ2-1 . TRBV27 TGTGCCAGCAGTTTCGGGGGGACAAGATACAATGAGCAGTTCTTC CASSFGGTRYNEQFF
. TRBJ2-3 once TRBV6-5 TGTGCCAGCAAACGAGGAATCACAGATACGCAGTATTTT CASKRGITDTQYF
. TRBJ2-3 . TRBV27 TGTGCCAGCAGTTTAAGTCCCAGCGGACCCACAGATACGCAGTATTTT CASSLSPSGPTDTQYF
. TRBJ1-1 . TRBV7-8 TGTGCCAGCAGCTTAGGGGTTGGGAGGGCTAACACTGAAGCTTTCTTT CASSLGVGRANTEAFF
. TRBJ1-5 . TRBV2 TGTGCCAGCAGTGAAGAGGGGGTCAGGGTTCAGCCCCAGCATTTT CASSEEGVRVQPQHF